The clone carrying this T cell receptor beta chain was picked up one time. Its antigen is still unknown. These data come from a study of cytomegalovirus exposure and HLA in healthy donors. The PCR made use of 60 Vbeta and 13 Jbeta primers. Only in-frame clones appear in the TCRdb table, and some are missing; sequencing was by immunoSEQ multiplex PCR. The sample holds around 150,000 clones, about 72% seen once. Points from the study as a whole: Among TCR sequences, most were rare, though some public TCRs appeared in many donors. In a later analysis, TCR beta V- and J-gene trimming was associated with a missense DCLRE1C variant. Several of the most significant clusters were apparently associated with common viral pathogens in a later analysis. Reports state that TCR beta sequences accurately predicted most subjects' HLA-A and HLA-B alleles.

Germline loops: CDR1 KGHSH, CDR2 LQKENI. Trimming removed 5 bases from V and 5 bases from J; junction bases left unmatched: 11. CDR3 length: 16 amino acids. Sequences were obtained from PBMCs. The rearrangement uses TRBV18 and TRBJ1-2; 10 bases map to TRBD1. The sequence was obtained from a man aged 55 to 70 in good health and CMV-seronegative. CDR3 bases: TGTGCCAGCTCATCTAATCCGGGACAGGGGACGTATGGCTACACCTTC. It translates to CASSSNPGQGTYGYTF.